The source of this T cell receptor (beta chain) is a study of vaccination and CD4 T cells after COVID-19. Comment on this clonotype: The antigen is not known. An end of the junction differs from the germline gene, which may be a read error.

CDR3 size: 13 residues. The germline V gene encodes CDR1 MNHNS and CDR2 SASEGT. Study results and limitations: There was no significant change from around 19 to 38 median reactive clonotypes.

Described treatment: approximately nine-day PBMC culture with coronavirus spike peptide pools or control peptides (ViraFEST assay). CD4+ T cells that had been cultured provided DNA sequenced with the Oncomine TCR Beta short-read assay. TCRdb passed the PCR reads through MiXCR, listing each CDR3 protein once. Among 26,000 or so distinct CDR3 sequences, more than 35% were seen once, and the ten largest hold about 7%. This TCR derives from a human donor who had recovered from COVID-19. Material: CD4+ T cells from blood, cultured in vitro. The chain carries TRBV6-1 and TRBJ2-7; D tentatively reads TRBD1 or TRBD2 (6 bases each). The CDR3 nucleotides are TGCGCGTCCTCCCGGGTAGGGGGGAGCGAGCAGTACTTC. This codes for CASSRVGGSEQYF.